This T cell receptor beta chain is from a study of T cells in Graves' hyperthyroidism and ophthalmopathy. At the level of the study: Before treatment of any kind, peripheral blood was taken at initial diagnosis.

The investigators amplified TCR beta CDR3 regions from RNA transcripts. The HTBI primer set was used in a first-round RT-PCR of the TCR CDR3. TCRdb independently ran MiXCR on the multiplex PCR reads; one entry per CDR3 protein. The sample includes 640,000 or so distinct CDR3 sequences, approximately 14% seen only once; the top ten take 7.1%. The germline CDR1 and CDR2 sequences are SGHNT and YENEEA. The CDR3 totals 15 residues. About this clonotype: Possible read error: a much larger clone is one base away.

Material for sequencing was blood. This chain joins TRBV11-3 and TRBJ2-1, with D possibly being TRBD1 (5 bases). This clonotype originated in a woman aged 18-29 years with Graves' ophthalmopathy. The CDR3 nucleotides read TGTACCAGCAGCTTAGCTGCGGACAAGTGGAATGAGCAGTTCTTC. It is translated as CTSSLAADKWNEQFF.